This T cell receptor beta chain was found in a study of blood T cell repertoires in COVID-19. The CDR3 is 14 residues long. Germline lookup yields CDR1 KGHSH and CDR2 LQKENI. Trimming removed 0 bases from V and 2 bases from J, with 7 bases in between. As originally analysed: Estimated nucleated cell counts came from reference gene primer amplification. Method: immunoSEQ multiplex PCR; TCRdb's copy keeps in-frame clones and lacks some. V, J and clone size are taken as reported in that table, and D and trimming were inferred from the DNA itself. Of hundreds of thousands of clones in the sample, about nine tenths are singletons; the top ten hold about 4%.

The rearrangement uses TRBV18 and TRBJ2-5; D ambiguous. Sequenced input: PBMCs or T cells enriched from blood (not recorded which). The sequence was obtained from a man aged 25-40 years who had recovered from COVID-19. The chain's CDR3 is CASSPPADQETQYF. CDR3 nucleotide sequence: TGTGCCAGCTCACCACCGGCAGATCAAGAGACCCAGTACTTC. The full variable domain, in which reference TRBV18 and TRBJ2-5 provide the parts outside the CDR3, is NAGVMQNPRHLVRRRGQEARLRCSPMKGHSHVYWYRQLPEEGLKFMVYLQKENIIDESGMPKERFSAEFPKEGPSILRIQQVVRGDSAAYFCASSPPADQETQYFGPGTRLLVL.